The present TCR beta chain was sequenced within a study of blood T cells in healthy people across ages. CDR1 MDHEN and CDR2 SYDVKM come from the germline V gene. V lost 11 bases to trimming and J lost 5 bases; unmatched junction nucleotides: 8. This CDR3 contains 13 residues. This clonotype appeared a single time. It was with a sample-barcoded 5' primer and a J-beta primer mix that a second PCR of roughly 7 to 12 cycles was run. The study obtained at least 2.5 million CDR3-containing paired-end reads from every sample. TCRdb re-called the 5' RACE reads through MiXCR, storing one row per CDR3 protein. The sample records roughly 1,700,000 distinct CDR3 sequences, roughly 30% being singletons.

This sequence originates from a young woman in good health. The chain links TRBV28 to TRBJ2-1; 8 nucleotides line up with TRBD1. Material: blood. The CDR3 coding sequence is TGTGCCGGCGCAGGGGGCTGGGACAATGAGCAGTTCTTC. This sequence encodes CAGAGGWDNEQFF. The full variable domain, completed using reference TRBV28 and TRBJ2-1, is DVKVTQSSRYLVKRTGEKVFLECVQDMDHENMFWYRQDPGLGLRLIYFSYDVKMKEKGDIPEGYSVSREKKERFSLILESASTNQTSMYLCAGAGGWDNEQFFGPGTRLTVL.